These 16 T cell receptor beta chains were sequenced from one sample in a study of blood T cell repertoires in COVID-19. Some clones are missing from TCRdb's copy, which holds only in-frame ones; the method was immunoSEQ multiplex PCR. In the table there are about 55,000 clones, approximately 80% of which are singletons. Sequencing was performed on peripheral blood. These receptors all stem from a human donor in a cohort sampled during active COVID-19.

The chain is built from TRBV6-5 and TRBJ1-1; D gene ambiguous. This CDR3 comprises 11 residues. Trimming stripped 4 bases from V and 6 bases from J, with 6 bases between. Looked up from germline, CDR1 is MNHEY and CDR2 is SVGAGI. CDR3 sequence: CASSLDSEAFF. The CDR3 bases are TGTGCCAGCAGTTTGGACTCTGAAGCTTTCTTT.

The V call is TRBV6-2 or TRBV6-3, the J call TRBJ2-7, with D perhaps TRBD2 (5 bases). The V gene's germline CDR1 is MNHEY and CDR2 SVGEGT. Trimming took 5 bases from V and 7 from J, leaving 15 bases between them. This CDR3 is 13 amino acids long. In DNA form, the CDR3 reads TGTGCCAGCAGTAGGGAGCGGAGCCGGGAGCAGTACTTC. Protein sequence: CASSRERSREQYF.

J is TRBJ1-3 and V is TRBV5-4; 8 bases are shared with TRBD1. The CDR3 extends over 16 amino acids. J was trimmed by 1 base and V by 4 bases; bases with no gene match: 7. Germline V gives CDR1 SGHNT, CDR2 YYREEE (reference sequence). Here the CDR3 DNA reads TGTGCCAGCAGCCTTCGGACAGGGAAGTCTGGAAACACCATATATTTT. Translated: CASSLRTGKSGNTIYF.

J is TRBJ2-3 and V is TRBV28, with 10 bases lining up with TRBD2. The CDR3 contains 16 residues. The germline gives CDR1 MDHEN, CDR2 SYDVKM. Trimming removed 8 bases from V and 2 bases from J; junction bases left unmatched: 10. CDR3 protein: CASHEAGGTATDTQYF. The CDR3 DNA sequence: TGTGCCAGCCATGAAGCGGGAGGGACGGCCACAGATACGCAGTATTTT.

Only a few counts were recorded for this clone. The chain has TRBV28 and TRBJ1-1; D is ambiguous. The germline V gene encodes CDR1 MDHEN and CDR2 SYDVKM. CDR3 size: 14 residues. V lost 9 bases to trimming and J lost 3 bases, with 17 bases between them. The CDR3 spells CARAQRRTYTEAFF. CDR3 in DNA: TGTGCCAGAGCCCAGCGGCGGACGTACACTGAAGCTTTCTTT.

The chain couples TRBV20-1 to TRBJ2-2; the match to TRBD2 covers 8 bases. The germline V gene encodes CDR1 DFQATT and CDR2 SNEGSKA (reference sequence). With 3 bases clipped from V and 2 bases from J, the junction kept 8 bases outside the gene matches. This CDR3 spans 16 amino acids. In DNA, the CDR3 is TGCAGTGCTAGTCCCAGGAGCGGGGGAAACACCGGGGAGCTGTTTTTT. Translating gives CSASPRSGGNTGELFF.

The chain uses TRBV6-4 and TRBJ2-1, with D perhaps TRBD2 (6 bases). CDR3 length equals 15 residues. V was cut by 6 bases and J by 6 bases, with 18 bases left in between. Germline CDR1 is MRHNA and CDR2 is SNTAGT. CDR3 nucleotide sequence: TGTGCCAGCAGCCGGGACTCTCCGGTTTCCAATGAGCAGTTCTTC. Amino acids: CASSRDSPVSNEQFF.

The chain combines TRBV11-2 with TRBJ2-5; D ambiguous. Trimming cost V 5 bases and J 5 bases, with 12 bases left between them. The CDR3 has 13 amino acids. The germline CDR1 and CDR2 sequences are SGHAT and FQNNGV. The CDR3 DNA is TGTGCCAGCAGCACGAGCAGGTGGGAGACCCAGTACTTC. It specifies CASSTSRWETQYF.

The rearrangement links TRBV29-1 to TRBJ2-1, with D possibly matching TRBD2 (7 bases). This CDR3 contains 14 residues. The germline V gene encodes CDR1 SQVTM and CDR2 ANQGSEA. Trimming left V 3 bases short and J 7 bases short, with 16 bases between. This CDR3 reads CSVDIGGLNNEQFF. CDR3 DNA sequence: TGCAGCGTTGATATCGGGGGGCTGAATAATGAGCAGTTCTTC.

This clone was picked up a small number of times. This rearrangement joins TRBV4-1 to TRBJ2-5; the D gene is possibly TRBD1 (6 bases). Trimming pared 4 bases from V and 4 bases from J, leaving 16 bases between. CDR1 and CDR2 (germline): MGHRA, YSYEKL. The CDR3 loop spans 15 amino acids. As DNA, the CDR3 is TGCGCCAGCAGCCCAGGGGCTGCTGGAGGAGAGACCCAGTACTTC. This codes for CASSPGAAGGETQYF.

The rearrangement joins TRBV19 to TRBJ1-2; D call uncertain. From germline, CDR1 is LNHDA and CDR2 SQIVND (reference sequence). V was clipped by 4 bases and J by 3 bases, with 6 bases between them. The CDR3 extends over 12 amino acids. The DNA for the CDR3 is TGTGCCAGTAGTACGGACTACTATGGCTACACCTTC. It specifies CASSTDYYGYTF.

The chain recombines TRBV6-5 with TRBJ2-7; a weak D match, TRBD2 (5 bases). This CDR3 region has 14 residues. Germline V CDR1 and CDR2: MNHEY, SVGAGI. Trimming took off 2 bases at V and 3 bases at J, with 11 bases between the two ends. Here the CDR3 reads CASSYQRGVYEQYF. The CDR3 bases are TGTGCCAGCAGTTACCAACGGGGAGTCTACGAGCAGTACTTC.

CDR3 DNA: TGTGCCAGCACAACACAGCTCGGAAACACCATATATTTT. It codes for CASTTQLGNTIYF. The chain links TRBV6-5 to TRBJ1-3; D remains ambiguous. CDR1 and CDR2 (germline): MNHEY, SVGAGI. The length of the CDR3 is 13 residues. V lost 7 bases, J lost 4 bases, and 11 bases lay in between.

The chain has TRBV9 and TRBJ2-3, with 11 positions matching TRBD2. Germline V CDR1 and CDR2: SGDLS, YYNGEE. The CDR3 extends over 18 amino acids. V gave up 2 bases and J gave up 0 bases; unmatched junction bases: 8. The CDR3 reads CASSVTLAGDSSTDTQYF. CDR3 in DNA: TGTGCCAGCAGCGTGACACTAGCGGGGGACTCTAGCACAGATACGCAGTATTTT.

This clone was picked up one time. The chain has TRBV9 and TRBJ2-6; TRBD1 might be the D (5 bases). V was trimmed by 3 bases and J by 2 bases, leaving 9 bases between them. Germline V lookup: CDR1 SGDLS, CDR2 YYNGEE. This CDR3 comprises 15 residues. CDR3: CASSAEGAGANVLTF. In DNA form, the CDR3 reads TGTGCCAGCAGCGCCGAAGGGGCTGGGGCCAACGTCCTGACTTTC.

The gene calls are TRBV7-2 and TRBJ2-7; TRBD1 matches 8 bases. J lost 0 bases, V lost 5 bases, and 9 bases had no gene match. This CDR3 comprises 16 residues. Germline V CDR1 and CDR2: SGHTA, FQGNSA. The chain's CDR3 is CASSRQPGGSSYEQYF. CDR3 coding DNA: TGTGCCAGCAGCCGTCAGCCAGGGGGCAGCTCCTACGAGCAGTACTTC.